This is a list of T cell receptor beta chains from one sample in a study of neurological immune-mediated disorders. TCRdb redid the calling of the 5' RACE reads with MiXCR, one entry per CDR3 protein. This sample has under 90,000 distinct CDR3 sequences, with more than 8.5% found just once. The sample comprised PBMCs. The receptors were sampled from a man aged 25 to 40 in good health. CDR3s include the opening cysteine and the closing phenylalanine or tryptophan. Fields, in order: clone size, D gene, J gene, V gene, CDR3 DNA, CDR3 protein. The D gene is left open where the match is weak. Clone size, where shown, is once, few, many, or a class for clones that have expanded.

few | TRBD2 | TRBJ2-1 | TRBV10-3 | TGTGCCATCAGTGATCGACTAGCGGGAGGGAATGAGCAGTTCTTC | CAISDRLAGGNEQFF
many | NA | TRBJ2-7 | TRBV9 | TGTGCCAGCAGCACCGACAGGAGGAACTACGAGCAGTACTTC | CASSTDRRNYEQYF
many | NA | TRBJ2-3 | TRBV7-9 | TGTGCCAGCAGCTTAGGACCTCAGGGTTCTAGCACAGATACGCAGTATTTT | CASSLGPQGSSTDTQYF
many | NA | TRBJ2-3 | TRBV12-3/TRBV12-4 | TGTGCCAGCAGTTCTACACGCACAGATACGCAGTATTTT | CASSSTRTDTQYF
many | NA | TRBJ1-1 | TRBV20-1 | TGCAGTGCTAGAGTTGCAGGGAGGGATGAAGCTTTCTTT | CSARVAGRDEAFF
NA | NA | TRBJ2-5 | TRBV27 | TGTGCCAGCAGTGGGGGACGGAACGCACAAGAGACCCAGTACTTC | CASSGGRNAQETQYF
many | NA | TRBJ2-7 | TRBV12-3/TRBV12-4 | TGTGCCAGCAGTGCCCCGGGATACTCCTACGAGCAGTACTTC | CASSAPGYSYEQYF
many | NA | TRBJ1-5 | TRBV27 | TGTGCCAGCAGTAGGGACGGCAGCAATCAGCCCCAGCATTTT | CASSRDGSNQPQHF
NA | NA | TRBJ2-6 | TRBV19 | TGTGCCAGTAGTCCCATGGGGGGCCCTGGGGCCAACGTCCTGACTTTC | CASSPMGGPGANVLTF
many | NA | TRBJ2-1 | TRBV11-3 | TGTGCCAGCAGCTTAAGCAGTGGACATGAGCAGTTCTTC | CASSLSSGHEQFF
many | NA | TRBJ2-7 | TRBV7-2 | TGTGCCAGCAACTCGCGACCGGGTTTGAACGAGCAGTACTTC | CASNSRPGLNEQYF
many | NA | TRBJ2-3 | TRBV5-1 | TGCGCCAGCAGCTGGAGGGGGAGCCGTGAAGATACGCAGTATTTT | CASSWRGSREDTQYF
many | TRBD2 | TRBJ2-5 | TRBV20-1 | TGCAGTGCCCCCGTAGTACTAGCGGACCCACGACAAGAGACCCAGTACTTC | CSAPVVLADPRQETQYF
NA | TRBD2 | TRBJ2-1 | TRBV11-2 | TGTGCCAGCAGCTTAGGGGCTAGCGGCAATGAGCAGTTCTTC | CASSLGASGNEQFF
many | NA | TRBJ1-2 | TRBV12-3/TRBV12-4 | TGTGCCAGCAGTTTACGGGAGAACTATGGCTACACCTTC | CASSLRENYGYTF
many | TRBD2 | TRBJ2-3 | TRBV28 | TGTGCCAGCAGTCCTCCAATGACTAGCGGGAGGGCCATGGATACGCAGTATTTT | CASSPPMTSGRAMDTQYF
many | NA | TRBJ2-3 | TRBV7-9 | TGTGCCAGCAGCTTACGGGGCGCAGATACGCAGTATTTT | CASSLRGADTQYF
many | NA | TRBJ2-1 | TRBV20-1 | TGCAGTGCTAGTAGCCCCCCGGGGCCTATACCTCTTTACAATGAGCAGTTCTTC | CSASSPPGPIPLYNEQFF
NA | NA | TRBJ2-2 | TRBV5-1 | TGCGCCAGCAGCTCGGGACGGAGGACGTCCGGGGAGCTGTTTTTT | CASSSGRRTSGELFF
many | TRBD1 | TRBJ2-7 | TRBV11-2 | TGTGCCAGCAGCTTGGTCGGGACAGGGGCGTACGAGCAGTACTTC | CASSLVGTGAYEQYF
many | TRBD1 | TRBJ2-7 | TRBV6-2/TRBV6-3 | TGTGCCAGCAGTTTGAAGGGGGCCATCCCATACGAGCAGTACTTC | CASSLKGAIPYEQYF
many | TRBD1 | TRBJ2-7 | TRBV28 | TGTGCCAGCAGTCTGGGACAGCCTTACGAGCAGTACTTC | CASSLGQPYEQYF
many | NA | TRBJ2-1 | TRBV4-1 | TGCGCCAGCAGCCAATTTGGGACTGGCGGCGAGCAGTTCTTC | CASSQFGTGGEQFF